This T cell receptor beta chain was sequenced in a study of shared clonotypes between healthy human individuals. As for the study in general: The donors, a couple of women and three men, were aged 18 to 49. Broader study findings: The donor pool, a small one, limited the genetic and exposure-history diversity represented.

Germline V gene sequence: CDR1 MDHEN, CDR2 SYDVKM. The CDR3 has 15 amino acids. A note on this clone: Its antigen is undetermined.

Each of the donors was a healthy adult who was HIV-negative and had not had a recent acute infection or vaccination. Source study methods: Sequence data from immunoSEQ were junction-only and lacked quality scores; consequently, filtering differed. Method: immunoSEQ multiplex PCR; TCRdb's copy keeps in-frame clones and lacks some. The D gene and trimming were derived from the DNA, and the V and J assignments and clone size from that table. Of 450,000 to 500,000 clones in the sample, approximately 82% were seen once. What was sequenced was PBMCs. This sequence joins TRBV28 and TRBJ2-5, with no clear D. The last part of the DNA fits TRBJ2-7 better; the J call may be wrong. This clonotype was obtained from a woman in her thirties or forties in good health. Some clones in this sample may be carry-over from other donors' samples. The CDR3 here is CASSLSWAATYEQYF. In nucleotides, the CDR3 is TGTGCCAGCAGTTTGAGTTGGGCGGCAACCTACGAGCAGTACTTC.